These 23 T cell receptor beta chains were all obtained from the same sample, sequenced in a study of identical twins (dated by TCRdb to 2015 to 2016). Library generation was performed with 5' RACE. TCRdb shows the sequencer as Illumina HiSeq 2000. TCRdb cleaned the public reads at Q25 with fastp, built clones with MiXCR and kept in-frame beta chains. Entries that share a CDR3 protein sequence are merged under the most common genes and DNA. In this sample the table shows 300,000 to 350,000 distinct CDR3 sequences, about 12% of which occur a single time. Just over 7% of the sample is held by the ten biggest clonotypes. These data also formed part of another study, on yellow fever vaccine responses in identical twins.

Sequences were obtained from CD8+ T cells sorted from blood. All receptors derive from a woman under 30 in good health.

This clonotype showed up just a few times. The chain recombines TRBV14 with TRBJ2-5, with D uncertain. The germline gives CDR1 SGHDN, CDR2 FVKESK. The V end lost 0 bases, the J end lost 4 bases, and 15 bases lay between the germline ends. The CDR3 is made up of 16 amino acids. The CDR3 here is CASSQDLGHSGETQYF. The CDR3 DNA follows: TGTGCCAGCAGCCAAGATCTTGGGCATTCGGGAGAGACCCAGTACTTC. Based on the CDR3 plus reference TRBV14 and TRBJ2-5, the full variable domain is EAGVTQFPSHSVIEKGQTVTLRCDPISGHDNLYWYRRVMGKEIKFLLHFVKESKQDESGMPNNRFLAERTGGTYSTLKVQPAELEDSGVYFCASSQDLGHSGETQYFGPGTRLLVL.

In its sample, this clonotype was seen a few times. V and J are TRBV11-2 and TRBJ1-2; possibly TRBD1 for D (5 bases). Germline V gene sequence: CDR1 SGHAT, CDR2 FQNNGV. The CDR3 loop spans 19 amino acids. Trimming took 2 bases from V and 2 from J, leaving 24 bases between them. CDR3 protein: CASSLYRGGQSEENYGYTF. The CDR3 bases are TGTGCCAGCAGCTTATATCGGGGGGGTCAGTCCGAAGAAAACTATGGCTACACCTTC.

Here the CDR3 reads CASSEGGAGQPQHF. In nucleotides, the CDR3 is TGTGCCAGCAGCGAGGGGGGGGCAGGGCAGCCCCAGCATTTT. The rearrangement uses TRBV9 and TRBJ1-5, with a weak D call TRBD1 (6 bases). Germline V lookup: CDR1 SGDLS, CDR2 YYNGEE. CDR3 length equals 14 residues. Trimming removed 3 bases at V and 7 bases at J, with 14 bases between.

This clonotype occurred a few times. This chain links TRBV29-1 with TRBJ1-1, with 9 bases that match TRBD1. With 8 bases clipped from V and 1 base from J, the junction kept 5 bases outside the gene matches. The CDR3 sequence is 13 residues long. CDR1 and CDR2 (germline): SQVTM, ANQGSEA. CDR3 in amino acids: CSTKTGGNTEAFF. The DNA of the CDR3 is TGCAGCACCAAGACAGGGGGGAACACTGAAGCTTTCTTT.

The V and J genes are TRBV2 and TRBJ2-7, with 9 bases matching TRBD2. Per the germline V gene, CDR1 is SNHLY and CDR2 is FYNNEI. Trimming removed 2 bases from V and 3 bases from J; junction bases left unmatched: 5. CDR3 length: 15 residues. The CDR3: CASSERLAVGYEQYF. The DNA of the CDR3 is TGTGCCAGCAGTGAACGACTAGCGGTAGGCTACGAGCAGTACTTC.

This chain uses TRBV11-1 with TRBJ2-1; 14 positions match TRBD2. Germline lookup yields CDR1 SGHAT and CDR2 FQDESV (reference sequence). V lost 1 base, J lost 8 bases, and 10 bases stayed unmatched. The CDR3 loop spans 18 amino acids. Here the CDR3 DNA reads TGTGCCAGCAGCTTAGTCCCCAGGACTAGCGGGAGGACATATGAGCAGTTCTTC. This sequence encodes CASSLVPRTSGRTYEQFF.

The chain uses TRBV5-5 and TRBJ1-2; D gene unclear. The V end was cut by 3 bases, the J end by 4 bases, with 13 bases between. This CDR3 comprises 14 residues. From germline, CDR1 is SGHKS and CDR2 YYEKEE (reference sequence). CDR3 region: CASSSAAVGYGYTF. CDR3 bases: TGTGCCAGCAGCTCCGCTGCCGTGGGCTATGGCTACACCTTC.

V usage is TRBV7-8 and J usage is TRBJ2-1; 9 nucleotides line up with TRBD2. The V gene's germline CDR1 is SGHVS and CDR2 FQNEAQ. The CDR3 has 17 amino acids. The junction had 15 bases not matched to a gene; V was cut back by 5 bases and J by 7 bases. Here the CDR3 DNA reads TGTGCCAGCAGCCCGAACCAGGCTAGCGGGATGGAAAATGAGCAGTTCTTC. Protein: CASSPNQASGMENEQFF.

CDR3 bases: TGTGCCAGCTCCGTCCTTGGGGGGTATAGCAATCAGCCCCAGCATTTT. Translation: CASSVLGGYSNQPQHF. The chain employs TRBV28 and TRBJ1-5, with a tentative D call TRBD1 (5 bases). This CDR3 region has 16 residues. From germline, CDR1 is MDHEN and CDR2 SYDVKM. Trimming cost V 8 bases and J 0 bases, with 17 bases left between them.

The rearrangement links TRBV7-3 to TRBJ2-7, with TRBD1 matching 10 bases. CDR3 length: 14 amino acids. V shed 4 bases, J shed 6 bases, and the junction held 6 bases outside the gene matches. CDR1 and CDR2 from the germline V gene are SGHTA and FQGTGA. CDR3 sequence (DNA): TGTGCCAGCAGCTCCTCCGGGACAGGGGCCGAGCAGTACTTC. It codes for CASSSSGTGAEQYF. Full variable domain (rest looked up from reference TRBV7-3 and TRBJ2-7): GAGVSQTPSNKVTEKGKYVELRCDPISGHTALYWYRQSLGQGPEFLIYFQGTGAADDSGLPNDRFFAVRPEGSVSTLKIQRTERGDSAVYLCASSSSGTGAEQYFGPGTRLTVT.

The chain has TRBV7-9 and TRBJ2-7, with 9 bases identical to TRBD2. The CDR3 spans 17 residues. CDR1 and CDR2 from the germline V gene are SEHNR and FQNEAQ (reference sequence). After removal of 4 bases from V and 6 bases from J, the junction contained 16 bases not matched to a gene. CDR3 nucleotides: TGTGCCAGCAGCTCTCCCTTCGTGGCGGGAGGGGATGGCGAGCAGTACTTC. Translating it yields CASSSPFVAGGDGEQYF.

This clonotype was recorded a few times. The genes are TRBV11-2 and TRBJ2-5; TRBD1 matches at 8 bases. Germline V lookup: CDR1 SGHAT, CDR2 FQNNGV. This CDR3 contains 14 residues. V lost 5 bases and J lost 5; bases outside the gene matches: 7. CDR3 nucleotide sequence: TGTGCCAGCAGCCCGGTGGACAGGGTTGAGACCCAGTACTTC. Translation gives CASSPVDRVETQYF.

V and J are TRBV20-1 and TRBJ2-1; 16 bases match TRBD2. The CDR3 is 16 amino acids. CDR1 is DFQATT, CDR2 SNEGSKA, per germline (reference sequence). V shed 6 bases and J 3 bases; nucleotides not matched to a gene: 5. Here the CDR3 DNA reads TGCAGTGCCCGCGGGACTAGCGGGGGGGTCTACAATGAGCAGTTCTTC. It encodes CSARGTSGGVYNEQFF.

The table lists this clonotype with a few counts. V is TRBV7-3 and J is TRBJ2-5, with TRBD2 identical over 7 bases. There are 15 residues in the CDR3. CDR1 and CDR2 (germline): SGHTA, FQGTGA. The V and J ends lost 2 bases and 1 base, in that order; junction bases with no gene match: 4. CDR3 sequence: CASSLGGGFQETQYF. DNA for the CDR3: TGTGCCAGCAGCTTAGGGGGGGGATTCCAAGAGACCCAGTACTTC.

The V and J genes are TRBV27 and TRBJ2-7; TRBD1 aligns across 8 bases. J gave up 2 bases and V 2 bases, and 11 bases lay outside the gene matches. The CDR3 has 17 amino acids. Germline V lookup: CDR1 MNHEY, CDR2 SMNVEV (reference sequence). CDR3 residues: CASSLLYPGQDTYEQYF. The DNA of the CDR3 is TGTGCCAGCAGTTTACTCTATCCGGGACAGGATACCTACGAGCAGTACTTC.

This clonotype was picked up a small number of times. V gene TRBV28 combines with J gene TRBJ1-6, with D possibly being TRBD1 (6 bases). This CDR3 region has 15 residues. Trimming removed 2 bases from V and 9 bases from J, with 14 bases in between. The germline V gene encodes CDR1 MDHEN and CDR2 SYDVKM. The CDR3 here is CASSLVVGAGSPLHF. CDR3 sequence (DNA): TGTGCCAGCAGTTTAGTGGTGGGGGCCGGTTCACCCCTCCACTTT.

The chain recombines TRBV6-1 with TRBJ2-1; 8 nucleotides align to TRBD2. The CDR3 extends over 17 amino acids. Germline loops: CDR1 MNHNS, CDR2 SASEGT. The trim removed 0 bases at V and 6 bases at J, leaving 10 bases unmatched. DNA of the CDR3: TGTGCCAGCAGTGAAGCTAGCGGGGAGTGGCCGAGCAATGAGCAGTTCTTC. It yields the protein CASSEASGEWPSNEQFF.

This clonotype was seen only a few times. The rearrangement uses TRBV18 and TRBJ1-1, with unresolved D. Trimming left V 2 bases short and J 1 base short, with 17 bases between. This CDR3 spans 17 amino acids. CDR1 is KGHSH and CDR2 is LQKENI in the germline V gene. DNA of the CDR3: TGTGCCAGCTCACCAAGGGCGGTACATCGAGAGAACACTGAAGCTTTCTTT. Protein: CASSPRAVHRENTEAFF.

This clonotype has ten or more counts. This rearrangement joins TRBV20-1 to TRBJ2-5; 7 bases map to TRBD1. CDR3 length: 16 amino acids. Looked up from germline, CDR1 is DFQATT and CDR2 is SNEGSKA (reference sequence). J lost 5 bases, V lost 6 bases, and 18 bases had no gene match. Written as DNA, the CDR3 is TGCAGTGCCCGAGGGACAGCCGGGATCACGGGGGAGACCCAGTACTTC. Translated: CSARGTAGITGETQYF.

The chain joins TRBV10-3 to TRBJ2-1; 11 positions match TRBD2. The length of the CDR3 is 15 residues. Germline trimming cut 6 bases from V and 6 bases from J; bases unmatched to any gene: 7. Germline V gene data show CDR1 as ENHRY and CDR2 as SYGVKD. In DNA, the CDR3 is TGTGCCATCAGAACACTAGCGGGAGAGGTCAATGAGCAGTTCTTC. Translated: CAIRTLAGEVNEQFF.

This chain connects TRBV5-1 to TRBJ1-1; 11 nucleotides agree with TRBD1. Per germline, CDR1 SGHRS and CDR2 YFSETQ. The V gene end was trimmed by 4 bases and the J gene end by 3 bases; junction bases not matched to a gene: 8. The CDR3 sequence is 16 residues long. The CDR3 region is CASSPRTGGRDTEAFF. Written as DNA, the CDR3 is TGCGCCAGCAGCCCGCGGACAGGGGGCCGGGACACTGAAGCTTTCTTT.

This clonotype occurred a few times. The J gene is TRBJ2-7, the V gene TRBV3-1, with unresolved D. CDR1 is LGHDT, CDR2 YNNKEL, per germline (reference sequence). V gave up 6 bases and J gave up 2 bases, with 14 bases separating them. The CDR3 spans 14 residues. The CDR3 region is CASSGWSPTYEQYF. The DNA of the CDR3 is TGTGCCAGCAGTGGCTGGAGTCCGACCTACGAGCAGTACTTC.

This clonotype has only a few counts. The chain links TRBV7-6 to TRBJ2-5, with TRBD1 matching 9 bases. V lost 1 base to trimming and J lost 5 bases; unmatched junction nucleotides: 8. Germline CDR1 reads SGHVS; CDR2 reads FNYEAQ. The CDR3 is 16 amino acids. This CDR3 is CASSLVEQGAGETQYF. In DNA, the CDR3 is TGTGCCAGCAGCTTAGTAGAACAGGGGGCCGGGGAGACCCAGTACTTC.